This T cell receptor (beta chain) is from a study of shared clonotypes between healthy human individuals. In germline, CDR1 is SGHTA, CDR2 FQGTGA. The CDR3 runs to 15 residues. V was cut by 3 bases and J by 1 base, with 13 bases left in between. Naive CD8 isolation took CD45RO-negative cells positively selected for CCR7 and excluded terminally differentiated effector memory CD45RA+ cells. Sequencing was performed with immunoSEQ multiplex PCR; in TCRdb, only in-frame clones are kept and a portion is missing. The table shows around 2.1 million clones, with more than 85% occurring only once. This clone appeared once.

The source is a man younger than 35 in good health. Some clones in this sample may be carry-over from other donors' samples. The chain couples TRBV7-3 to TRBJ2-7, with D uncertain. The sequenced sample was naive CD8+ T cells from PBMCs. CDR3 residues: CASSFAGSGSYEQYF. The CDR3, as DNA: TGTGCCAGCAGCTTCGCCGGGTCTGGGTCCTACGAGCAGTACTTC.